These 31 T cell receptor beta chains share one sample of origin, sequenced in a study of blood T cell repertoires in COVID-19. The protocol was immunoSEQ multiplex PCR, while the TCRdb copy is restricted to in-frame clones and leaves out a portion. The sample carries 140,000 to 150,000 clones, over 60% recorded once. Sequencing was performed on peripheral blood. The origin of the receptors is a man between 50 and 59 years old with acute or convalescent COVID-19.

This clone is termed medium-sized. The chain links TRBV3-1 (or the pseudogene TRBV3-2) to TRBJ2-3; 13 bases are a match to TRBD2. With 4 bases clipped from V and 3 bases from J, the junction kept 4 bases outside the gene matches. The CDR3 contains 16 residues. Germline CDR1 and CDR2: LGHDT and YNNKEL (reference sequence). The CDR3: CASSLRTSGGTDTQYF. The CDR3 region has the DNA TGTGCCAGCAGCCTTAGGACTAGCGGGGGTACAGATACGCAGTATTTT.

The chain combines TRBV10-1 with TRBJ2-5; 8 bases align to TRBD1. CDR3 size: 13 residues. The germline V gene encodes CDR1 WNHNN and CDR2 SYGVQD (reference sequence). The J segment lost 5 bases and the V segment lost 4 bases, leaving 3 bases of the junction unmatched. CDR3 bases: TGCGCCAGCAGTGGCCGGGACAGGGAGACCCAGTACTTC. Translation: CASSGRDRETQYF.

This chain connects TRBV12-5 to TRBJ2-7; a possible D gene is TRBD2 (5 bases). V lost 5 bases and J 6 bases, leaving 11 bases between the germline ends. The CDR3 length is 12 residues. The germline V gene has CDR1 LGHNT and CDR2 FRNRAP. This chain's CDR3 is CASGPGGREQYV. The CDR3 DNA reads as TGTGCTAGTGGTCCCGGAGGACGCGAGCAGTACGTC.

This clone was seen only once. The gene calls are TRBV5-4 and TRBJ2-5; TRBD2 agrees at 15 bases. The V gene end was trimmed by 4 bases and the J gene end by 2 bases; junction bases not matched to a gene: 3. The CDR3 covers 16 residues. Germline V CDR1 and CDR2: SGHNT, YYREEE (reference sequence). CDR3 DNA: TGTGCCAGCAGCGTAGGACTAGCGGGGGGGCAAGAGACCCAGTACTTC. It encodes CASSVGLAGGQETQYF.

The CDR3 loop is CASSFTGMNTEAFF. CDR3 nucleotides: TGTGCCAGCAGTTTTACAGGGATGAACACTGAAGCTTTCTTT. This chain joins TRBV27 and TRBJ1-1, with D maybe TRBD1 (6 bases). The germline V gene has CDR1 MNHEY and CDR2 SMNVEV (reference sequence). The CDR3 extends over 14 amino acids. Deletions cut 3 bases from V and 0 bases from J, with 8 bases between.

This chain connects TRBV18 to TRBJ1-1; TRBD1 might be the D (6 bases). The V gene lost 6 bases and the J gene lost 0 bases, with 8 bases spanning the gap. CDR3 size: 13 residues. Per germline, CDR1 KGHSH and CDR2 LQKENI. As DNA, the CDR3 is TGTGCCAGCTCCCAGGGGATGAACACTGAAGCTTTCTTT. Protein product: CASSQGMNTEAFF.

J is TRBJ2-3 and V is TRBV4-1, with TRBD2 identical over 10 bases. Germline CDR1 is MGHRA and CDR2 is YSYEKL. This CDR3 is built from 16 residues. V trimming: 4 bases; J trimming: 3 bases; junction bases outside the gene matches: 7. CDR3 sequence reads: CASSRSTGLATDTQYF. The CDR3 DNA reads TGCGCCAGCAGCCGCAGCACGGGACTAGCGACAGATACGCAGTATTTT.

As concerns this clone: At the DNA level, this CDR3 is encoded by other sequences in the same sample as well. The chain is built from TRBV5-1 and TRBJ2-5, with 9 bases matching TRBD1. V shed 3 bases and J 5 bases; nucleotides not matched to a gene: 5. Germline V gene data show CDR1 as SGHRS and CDR2 as YFSETQ. The CDR3 is 14 amino acids. The CDR3 DNA is TGCGCCAGCAGCTCACAGGGGGCTGGGGAGACCCAGTACTTC. Translation: CASSSQGAGETQYF.

The V call is TRBV10-2, the J call TRBJ1-2; 8 nucleotides align to TRBD1. The CDR3 runs 13 residues. V lost 3 bases and J lost 7; bases outside the gene matches: 4. Germline-derived CDR1 and CDR2 are WSHSY and SAAADI. The CDR3 DNA reads as TGCGCCAGCAGTGACGAAGACAGGGGTGGCTACACCTTC. Protein product: CASSDEDRGGYTF.

The rearrangement uses TRBV30 and TRBJ2-2, with D maybe TRBD2 (6 bases). The germline V gene has CDR1 GTSNPN and CDR2 SVGIG (reference sequence). The V end lost 4 bases, the J end lost 5 bases, and 17 bases lay between the germline ends. The CDR3 totals 15 residues. CDR3 residues: CAWTAAGLRTGELFF. The DNA for the CDR3 is TGTGCCTGGACAGCCGCGGGGTTAAGAACCGGGGAGCTGTTTTTT. Drawing the rest from reference TRBV30 and TRBJ2-2, the complete variable domain is SQTIHQWPATLVQPVGSPLSLECTVEGTSNPNLYWYRQAAGRGLQLLFYSVGIGQISSEVPQNLSASRPQDRQFILSSKKLLLSDSGFYLCAWTAAGLRTGELFFGEGSRLTVL.

The chain recombines TRBV30 with TRBJ1-2, with a possible D match to TRBD1 (5 bases). This CDR3 is built from 13 residues. The V gene lost 7 bases and the J gene lost 4 bases, with 16 bases spanning the gap. Germline CDR1 and CDR2: GTSNPN and SVGIG (reference sequence). The CDR3 protein is CALIAPGGYGYTF. CDR3 bases: TGTGCCTTGATAGCCCCGGGGGGCTATGGCTACACCTTC. The complete variable domain, with remaining parts taken from reference TRBV30 and TRBJ1-2, reads SQTIHQWPATLVQPVGSPLSLECTVEGTSNPNLYWYRQAAGRGLQLLFYSVGIGQISSEVPQNLSASRPQDRQFILSSKKLLLSDSGFYLCALIAPGGYGYTFGSGTRLTVV.

The chain has TRBV7-8 and TRBJ1-5, with D unclear. Germline CDR1 reads SGHVS; CDR2 reads FQNEAQ. The V gene lost 6 bases and the J gene lost 0 bases, with 12 bases spanning the gap. The CDR3 contains 15 residues. CDR3 region: CASRLDGDSNQPQHF. CDR3 nucleotides: TGTGCCAGCAGGCTCGACGGGGATAGCAATCAGCCCCAGCATTTT. The full variable domain, its missing parts supplied by reference TRBV7-8 and TRBJ1-5, is GAGVSQSPRYKVAKRGQDVALRCDPISGHVSLFWYQQALGQGPEFLTYFQNEAQLDKSGLPSDRFFAERPEGSVSTLKIQRTQQEDSAVYLCASRLDGDSNQPQHFGDGTRLSIL.

For the CDR3, the DNA is TGCAGCGTTGTCGGAAACAGGGTGGGCACTGAAGCTTTCTTT. Protein: CSVVGNRVGTEAFF. V gene TRBV29-1 combines with J gene TRBJ1-1, with D tentatively TRBD1 (6 bases). The germline gives CDR1 SQVTM, CDR2 ANQGSEA. V gave up 4 bases and J gave up 4 bases, with 16 bases separating them. The CDR3 extends over 14 amino acids.

This clone came up a few times. The V and J genes are TRBV15 and TRBJ1-6; tentative D call: TRBD1 (5 bases). Germline CDR1 LNHNV, CDR2 YYDKDF (reference sequence). The ends were cut back, 6 bases at V and 8 bases at J, with 14 bases in the middle. The CDR3 loop spans 14 amino acids. The CDR3 here is CATRTVTRDSPLHF. For the CDR3, the DNA is TGTGCCACCAGGACAGTGACAAGAGATTCACCCCTCCACTTT. The entire variable domain, with the rest obtained from reference TRBV15 and TRBJ1-6, is as follows: DAMVIQNPRYQVTQFGKPVTLSCSQTLNHNVMYWYQQKSSQAPKLLFHYYDKDFNNEADTPDNFQSRRPNTSFCFLDIRSPGLGDTAMYLCATRTVTRDSPLHFGNGTRLTVT.

The table lists this clone with a few counts. The junction differs from germline at one of its ends, possibly a read error. The chain joins TRBV19 to TRBJ1-2; no clear D gene. The CDR3 has 12 residues. Germline V gene sequence: CDR1 LNHDA, CDR2 SQIVND (reference sequence). The CDR3 sequence: CASSLEREGYTF. CDR3 coding DNA: TGTGCCAGTAGTCTAGAACGAGAAGGCTACACCTTC.

This clone was detected ten times or more. The V call is TRBV27, the J call TRBJ1-5; a weak D match, TRBD1 (6 bases). Germline CDR1 is MNHEY and CDR2 is SMNVEV (reference sequence). Deletions cut 8 bases from V and 2 bases from J, with 16 bases between. The CDR3 totals 15 residues. The CDR3 bases are TGTGCCAGCGCGGCAGGGGATAGAGGCAATCAGCCCCAGCATTTT. Translating gives CASAAGDRGNQPQHF.

In this sample, this clone turned up a few times. The chain carries TRBV5-1 and TRBJ1-2, with TRBD1 identical over 7 bases. Germline V gene data show CDR1 as SGHRS and CDR2 as YFSETQ. With 1 base clipped from V and 4 bases from J, the junction kept 4 bases outside the gene matches. CDR3 size: 14 residues. The DNA of the CDR3 is TGCGCCAGCAGCTTGAGGGCAGGGGGCTATGGCTACACCTTC. As protein: CASSLRAGGYGYTF. Complete variable domain (other parts from reference TRBV5-1 and TRBJ1-2): KAGVTQTPRYLIKTRGQQVTLSCSPISGHRSVSWYQQTPGQGLQFLFEYFSETQRNKGNFPGRFSGRQFSNSRSEMNVSTLELGDSALYLCASSLRAGGYGYTFGSGTRLTVV.

To note about this clone: One end of the junction does not line up with germline, which may come from a read error. The V and J genes are TRBV6-5 and TRBJ1-2; 8 nucleotides align to TRBD1. CDR3 length: 11 residues. Germline CDR1 reads MNHEY; CDR2 reads SVGAGI. The CDR3 here is CASSPGQGITF. Written as DNA, the CDR3 is TGTGCCAGCAGCCCCGGACAGGGAATAACGTTC.

This clone has a handful of counts. Other DNA sequences within the sample encode an identical CDR3. The CDR3 here is CASSESGTQETQYF. The CDR3 DNA reads as TGTGCCAGCAGTGAAAGCGGGACCCAAGAGACCCAGTACTTC. The gene calls are TRBV2 and TRBJ2-5, with TRBD2 identical over 7 bases. The ends lost 2 bases at V and 1 base at J; junction bases unmatched: 1. Germline CDR1 is SNHLY and CDR2 is FYNNEI. The CDR3 has 14 residues.

This clone was seen only once. The chain recombines TRBV30 with TRBJ2-3; no definite D call. V lost 3 bases, J lost 1 base, and 8 bases lay in between. CDR3 size: 13 residues. The germline V gene has CDR1 GTSNPN and CDR2 SVGIG (reference sequence). The DNA of the CDR3 is TGTGCCTGGAGGACTCTAGGCACAGATACGCAGTATTTT. This translates into CAWRTLGTDTQYF.

The chain has TRBV9 and TRBJ2-3; 8 bases align to TRBD2. The V gene end was trimmed by 4 bases and the J gene end by 5 bases; junction bases not matched to a gene: 12. The CDR3 covers 16 residues. The germline gives CDR1 SGDLS, CDR2 YYNGEE. The CDR3 DNA reads as TGTGCCAGCAGCATCTCCTCGGGGGGGGCCTTAGATACGCAGTATTTT. Amino acids: CASSISSGGALDTQYF. The full variable domain, completed using reference TRBV9 and TRBJ2-3, is DSGVTQTPKHLITATGQRVTLRCSPRSGDLSVYWYQQSLDQGLQFLIQYYNGEERAKGNILERFSAQQFPDLHSELNLSSLELGDSALYFCASSISSGGALDTQYFGPGTRLTVL.

The chain links TRBV19 to TRBJ1-2; D gene unclear. There are 11 residues in the CDR3. Germline V CDR1 and CDR2: LNHDA, SQIVND (reference sequence). V was shortened by 2 bases and J by 8 bases, with 6 bases between the two germline ends. Written as DNA, the CDR3 is TGTGCCAGTAGTATAAATAAAGGCTACACCTTC. Translated, it gives CASSINKGYTF.

V and J are TRBV5-4 and TRBJ2-5, with 12 bases aligning to TRBD1. V trimming: 3 bases; J trimming: 5 bases; junction bases outside the gene matches: 5. The CDR3 covers 15 residues. Germline V gene data show CDR1 as SGHNT and CDR2 as YYREEE (reference sequence). The CDR3 protein is CASSSGTGGRETQYF. CDR3 coding DNA: TGTGCCAGCAGCTCCGGGACAGGGGGCCGGGAGACCCAGTACTTC.

This chain connects TRBV29-1 to TRBJ1-2; no definite D call. The CDR3 is 11 residues long. The germline V and J ends were trimmed by 6 bases and 8 bases, with 13 bases remaining between them. Germline V gives CDR1 SQVTM, CDR2 ANQGSEA. The chain's CDR3 is CSVPGWGGYTF. CDR3 in DNA: TGCAGCGTCCCGGGATGGGGAGGCTACACCTTC.

This clone was observed a few times. This rearrangement joins TRBV29-1 to TRBJ2-3; TRBD1 aligns across 8 bases. The V segment lost 8 bases and the J segment 5 bases; nucleotides outside the gene matches: 9. The CDR3 totals 13 residues. Germline-derived CDR1 and CDR2 are SQVTM and ANQGSEA. The CDR3 loop is CSIQTGDRDTQYF. As DNA, the CDR3 is TGCAGCATACAGACAGGGGATAGAGATACGCAGTATTTT.

The CDR3 DNA reads as TGTGCCAGCAGCAGGGGCGGCTCTGGGGCCAACGTCCTGACTTTC. As protein: CASSRGGSGANVLTF. The gene calls are TRBV7-2 and TRBJ2-6; D is perhaps TRBD1 (5 bases). Germline V gives CDR1 SGHTA, CDR2 FQGNSA. The CDR3 contains 15 residues. V was trimmed by 5 bases and J by 0 bases, leaving 8 bases between them.

Concerning this clone: The junction differs from germline at one of its ends, possibly a read error. This chain uses TRBV28 with TRBJ1-1; 8 positions match TRBD1. The germline gives CDR1 MDHEN, CDR2 SYDVKM. The CDR3 length is 12 residues. The CDR3 DNA is TGTGCCAGCAGTTTAGGTGACAGGGGACAAACCTTT. The encoded protein is CASSLGDRGQTF. The whole variable domain, remainder taken from reference TRBV28 and TRBJ1-1, is DVKVTQSSRYLVKRTGEKVFLECVQDMDHENMFWYRQDPGLGLRLIYFSYDVKMKEKGDIPEGYSVSREKKERFSLILESASTNQTSMYLCASSLGDRGQTFGQGTRLTVV.

This sequence joins TRBV2 and TRBJ1-1; TRBD1 agrees at 9 bases. V shed 6 bases, J shed 3 bases, and the junction held 2 bases outside the gene matches. Germline V lookup: CDR1 SNHLY, CDR2 FYNNEI. The CDR3 is 13 amino acids. The CDR3 DNA reads TGTGCCAGCAGCCGGGACAGGGACACTGAAGCTTTCTTT. Its translation is CASSRDRDTEAFF.

The J gene is TRBJ2-1, the V gene TRBV3-1 (or the pseudogene TRBV3-2), with 8 bases that match TRBD1. This CDR3 contains 15 residues. Unmatched junction bases numbered 5, after V lost 0 bases and J lost 7 bases. Germline V lookup: CDR1 LGHDT, CDR2 YNNKEL (reference sequence). CDR3 DNA: TGTGCCAGCAGCCAAGAACCAAACAGGGGGAATGAGCAGTTCTTC. Protein product: CASSQEPNRGNEQFF.

The chain joins TRBV5-6 to TRBJ1-3; maybe TRBD1 (5 bases). The V gene lost 2 bases and the J gene lost 4 bases, with 13 bases spanning the gap. Germline values: CDR1 SGHDT, CDR2 YYEEEE. The CDR3 sequence is 15 residues long. As DNA, the CDR3 is TGTGCCAGCAGCTTAGGGGTGAAGATAGGAAACACCATATATTTT. It codes for CASSLGVKIGNTIYF.

The rearrangement uses TRBV30 and TRBJ1-3; 9 bases fit TRBD1. CDR1 is GTSNPN and CDR2 is SVGIG in the germline V gene (reference sequence). Trimming removed 5 bases from V and 2 bases from J; junction bases left unmatched: 7. The CDR3 extends over 15 amino acids. The CDR3 coding sequence is TGTGCCTGGGGACAGGGGCGACTGCCTGGAAACACCATATATTTT. Protein: CAWGQGRLPGNTIYF.